One and the same sample provided the 13 T cell receptor beta chains below, sequenced in a study of blood T cell repertoires in COVID-19. Profiled with immunoSEQ multiplex PCR; TCRdb holds only in-frame clones, not every one. The sample includes some 50,000 clones, around four fifths of them seen just once. Sequenced material: peripheral blood. These receptors were taken from a woman older than 75 with acute or convalescent COVID-19.

The rearrangement links TRBV2 to TRBJ1-2, with TRBD1 identical over 10 bases. In germline, CDR1 is SNHLY, CDR2 FYNNEI. This CDR3 comprises 13 residues. The V gene end was trimmed by 6 bases and the J gene end by 7 bases; junction bases not matched to a gene: 5. The DNA for the CDR3 is TGTGCCAGCAGGGGGGACAGGGGTTCTGGCTACACCTTC. This encodes CASRGDRGSGYTF.

V is TRBV29-1 and J is TRBJ2-7; a possible D gene is TRBD1 (6 bases). Per germline, CDR1 SQVTM and CDR2 ANQGSEA. Trimming cost V 7 bases and J 1 base, with 17 bases left between them. The CDR3 covers 14 residues. The CDR3 is CSAMAGTLSYEQYF. In nucleotides, the CDR3 is TGCAGCGCCATGGCCGGGACACTATCCTACGAGCAGTACTTC.

This clone is a singleton in its sample. The genes are TRBV4-2 and TRBJ1-5; D unclear. The V gene's germline CDR1 is LGHNA and CDR2 YNFKEQ. This CDR3 is built from 13 residues. Trimming cost V 0 bases and J 7 bases, with 7 bases left between them. The CDR3, as DNA: TGTGCCAGCAGCCAAGATCTATCGCAGCCCCAGCATTTT. Encoded protein: CASSQDLSQPQHF.

This rearrangement joins TRBV19 to TRBJ1-2; D possibly corresponds to TRBD1 (5 bases). V was clipped by 7 bases and J by 2 bases, with 20 bases between them. The CDR3 is 16 amino acids. Per the germline V gene, CDR1 is LNHDA and CDR2 is SQIVND (reference sequence). CDR3 sequence (DNA): TGTGCCAGTACCCCGAGGCAGGGCGTTTCAAACTATGGCTACACCTTC. This translates into CASTPRQGVSNYGYTF.

This chain uses TRBV5-1 with TRBJ2-7, with TRBD1 identical over 7 bases. This CDR3 is 17 amino acids long. Germline values: CDR1 SGHRS, CDR2 YFSETQ. V was pared by 0 bases and J by 9 bases, with 18 bases of the junction left unmatched. The DNA of the CDR3 is TGCGCCAGCAGCTTGGTAGTTTGGGACAGTGGATTTCTAGGGCAGTACTTC. Its translation is CASSLVVWDSGFLGQYF.

The rearrangement uses TRBV18 and TRBJ1-2; TRBD1 is a possible D gene (6 bases). CDR3 length equals 16 residues. V shed 5 bases and J shed 1 base, with 17 bases lying between them. Germline V gene data show CDR1 as KGHSH and CDR2 as LQKENI. CDR3 sequence reads: CASSFSQGRGNYGYTF. As DNA, the CDR3 is TGTGCCAGCTCATTCTCACAGGGTCGGGGTAACTATGGCTACACCTTC.

This clone was observed a few times. The chain has TRBV29-1 and TRBJ2-7; 7 bases match TRBD2. Per the germline V gene, CDR1 is SQVTM and CDR2 is ANQGSEA. Trimming took 3 bases from V and 5 from J; bases not matched to a gene: 13. This CDR3 is built from 15 residues. The CDR3 DNA is TGCAGCGTTGATGGCGGGGGACCCGGGCTTGACGAGCAGTACTTC. It translates to CSVDGGGPGLDEQYF.

There are a few counts of this clone. CDR3 sequence (DNA): TGTGCCAGCTCACCAGGGACAGGGTATAACAATGAGCAGTTCTTC. This codes for CASSPGTGYNNEQFF. The rearrangement joins TRBV18 to TRBJ2-1; the match to TRBD1 covers 9 bases. Per the germline V gene, CDR1 is KGHSH and CDR2 is LQKENI. The CDR3 has 15 residues. V was clipped by 2 bases and J by 5 bases; unmatched bases: 4.

The rearrangement uses TRBV29-1 and TRBJ1-4, with 7 bases aligning to TRBD1. This CDR3 contains 17 residues. Trimming at V came to 5 bases and at J to 0 bases, leaving 12 bases not matched to a gene. Germline V CDR1 and CDR2: SQVTM, ANQGSEA. CDR3 coding DNA: TGCAGCGTTCAAAAAGGACAGGCCTCTGCAACTAATGAAAAACTGTTTTTT. This gives the protein CSVQKGQASATNEKLFF.

This clone showed up just once. V usage is TRBV2 and J usage is TRBJ2-4, with 12 bases lining up with TRBD2. The germline CDR1 and CDR2 sequences are SNHLY and FYNNEI. This CDR3 spans 14 amino acids. The V gene end was trimmed by 4 bases and the J gene end by 10 bases; junction bases not matched to a gene: 5. The CDR3 sequence: CASSGLAGVKIQYF. CDR3 nucleotide sequence: TGTGCCAGCAGTGGACTAGCGGGGGTAAAGATTCAGTACTTC.

J is TRBJ2-3 and V is TRBV19; unclear D gene. The CDR3 contains 15 residues. CDR1 and CDR2 from the germline V gene are LNHDA and SQIVND (reference sequence). The germline V and J ends were trimmed by 3 bases and 1 base, with 11 bases remaining between them. The CDR3 protein is CASSMVVSGTDTQYF. The DNA of the CDR3 is TGTGCCAGTAGTATGGTCGTCAGCGGCACAGATACGCAGTATTTT. Complete variable domain (other parts from reference TRBV19 and TRBJ2-3): DGGITQSPKYLFRKEGQNVTLSCEQNLNHDAMYWYRQDPGQGLRLIYYSQIVNDFQKGDIAEGYSVSREKKESFPLTVTSAQKNPTAFYLCASSMVVSGTDTQYFGPGTRLTVL.

The V call is TRBV7-9, the J call TRBJ1-1, with D possibly being TRBD1 (5 bases). The ends were cut back, 4 bases at V and 5 bases at J, with 20 bases in the middle. In germline, CDR1 is SEHNR, CDR2 FQNEAQ (reference sequence). There are 16 residues in the CDR3. DNA of the CDR3: TGTGCCAGCAGCTCCGCAATAGGAGGGGCGCAAACTGAAGCTTTCTTT. Translation gives CASSSAIGGAQTEAFF.

This chain joins TRBV30 and TRBJ1-6; tentatively, D is TRBD1 (6 bases). V lost 3 bases to trimming and J lost 8 bases, with 8 bases between them. CDR3 length: 12 residues. The germline V gene encodes CDR1 GTSNPN and CDR2 SVGIG (reference sequence). This CDR3 reads CAWRQGYSPLHF. CDR3 bases: TGTGCCTGGAGGCAGGGGTATTCACCCCTCCACTTT.